This TCR beta chain was captured in a study of human T cells and chemical hapten exposure. This clonotype was seen a single time. The junction differs from germline at one of its ends, possibly a read error. Regarding time point: patch test 3, about 24 weeks after DPC sensitization. Treatment reported: therapeutic diphenylcyclopropenone sensitization with weekly scalp DPC. The CDR3 contains 16 residues. Germline assignment: CDR1 SSHAT and CDR2 FNYEAQ (reference sequence). TCRdb processed the RACE reads anew with MiXCR; each CDR3 protein has one entry. The sample contains around 200,000 distinct CDR3 sequences, around a quarter of which appear only once.

The chain is built from TRBV7-7 and TRBJ2-1; 13 nucleotides align to TRBD2. The sequenced sample was whole blood, obtained in connection with sensitization to the hapten diphenylcyclopropenone (DPC). The TCR sequence derives from a woman aged 40 to 50 with alopecia areata. Some clones in this sample may be carry-over from other donors' samples. This chain's CDR3 is CASSPGTSGIYNEQFF. The CDR3 DNA follows: TGTGCTAGCAGCCCAGGGACTAGCGGGATCTACAATGAGCAGTTCTTC.